This TCR beta chain was obtained from a study of T cell repertoires in cytomegalovirus infection. Across the whole study: Indications of both CMV infection and matching HLA type were provided by public TCR beta signatures. Study-wide results and limits: Public TCR beta family frequency separated CMV-and-HLA carriers, including in an independent cohort.

V dropped 11 bases and J dropped 3 bases, with 13 bases sitting between them. The CDR3 length is 12 residues. The V gene's germline CDR1 is SNHLY and CDR2 FYNNEI. Only a few counts were recorded for this clonotype. The antigen is unknown. TCRdb reprocessed the reads with MiXCR, giving one entry per CDR3 protein. The sample holds 130,000 or so distinct CDR3 sequences, about 6% seen once. The TCR originated in a human donor in good health (CMV status not recorded). Some clones in this sample may be carry-over from other donors' samples. Sequenced sample: PBMCs. This sequence joins TRBV2 and TRBJ1-2; a possible D gene is TRBD1 (6 bases). The CDR3 coding sequence is TGTGCCTTTAAGGAGGGGGACTATGGCTACACCTTC. Amino acid sequence: CAFKEGDYGYTF.